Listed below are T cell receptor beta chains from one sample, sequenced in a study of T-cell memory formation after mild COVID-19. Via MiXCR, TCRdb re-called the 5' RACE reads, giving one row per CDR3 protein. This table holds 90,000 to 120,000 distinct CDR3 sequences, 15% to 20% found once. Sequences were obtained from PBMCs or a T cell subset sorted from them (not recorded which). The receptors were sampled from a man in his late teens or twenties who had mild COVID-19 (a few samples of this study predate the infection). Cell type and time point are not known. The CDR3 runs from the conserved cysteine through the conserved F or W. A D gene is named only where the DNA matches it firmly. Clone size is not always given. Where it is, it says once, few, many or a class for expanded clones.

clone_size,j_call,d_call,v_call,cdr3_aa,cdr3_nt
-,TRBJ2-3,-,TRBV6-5,CASKGPLGGEGTDTQYF,TGTGCCAGCAAGGGACCCCTTGGCGGTGAGGGCACAGATACGCAGTATTTT
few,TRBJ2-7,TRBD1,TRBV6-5,CASSYSFPGTVTYEQYF,TGTGCCAGCAGTTACTCTTTTCCGGGGACAGTGACCTACGAGCAGTACTTC
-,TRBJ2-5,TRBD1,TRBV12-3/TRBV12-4,CASSSTRGYQETQYF,TGTGCCAGCAGTTCAACCAGGGGGTACCAAGAGACCCAGTACTTC
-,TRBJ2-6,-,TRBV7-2,CASRGSRWGANVLTF,TGTGCCAGCAGAGGGTCGCGGTGGGGGGCCAACGTCCTGACTTTC
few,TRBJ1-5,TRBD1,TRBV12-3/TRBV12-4,CASSLVGQGGSNQPQHF,TGTGCCAGCAGTTTGGTGGGACAGGGGGGGAGCAATCAGCCCCAGCATTTT
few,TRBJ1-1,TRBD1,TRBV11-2,CASSLAGGQGEAFF,TGTGCCAGCAGCTTAGCGGGAGGACAGGGGGAAGCTTTCTTT
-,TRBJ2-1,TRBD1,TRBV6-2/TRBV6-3,CASSRQGPPNNEQFF,TGTGCCAGCAGTCGACAGGGGCCGCCTAACAATGAGCAGTTCTTC
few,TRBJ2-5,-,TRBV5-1,CASTYGGREETQYF,TGCGCCAGCACCTATGGGGGAAGGGAAGAGACCCAGTACTTC
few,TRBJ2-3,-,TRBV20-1,CSAPQQGHTQYF,TGCAGTGCTCCTCAACAGGGACATACGCAGTATTTT
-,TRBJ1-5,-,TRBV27,CASSLSFREQPQHF,TGTGCCAGCAGTTTATCGTTTAGGGAACAGCCCCAGCATTTT
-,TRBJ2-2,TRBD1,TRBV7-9,CASSSRLGGQVSSSMRELFF,TGTGCCAGCAGCTCTCGGCTCGGGGGACAGGTTTCTTCTAGTATGCGGGAGCTGTTTTTT
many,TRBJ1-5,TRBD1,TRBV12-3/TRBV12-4,CASRGTGNQPQHF,TGTGCCAGCAGGGGGACAGGCAATCAGCCCCAGCATTTT
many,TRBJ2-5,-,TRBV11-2,CASSLEFATRTQYF,TGTGCCAGCAGCTTAGAATTCGCAACCAGGACCCAGTACTTC
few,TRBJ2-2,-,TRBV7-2,CASSLTGRANTGELFF,TGTGCCAGCAGCTTGACAGGGAGGGCGAACACCGGGGAGCTGTTTTTT
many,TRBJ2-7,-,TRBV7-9,CASSLAHEQYF,TGTGCCAGCAGCTTAGCCCACGAGCAGTACTTC
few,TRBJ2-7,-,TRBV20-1,CSARDWQRSGQYF,TGCAGTGCTAGAGATTGGCAGAGGTCCGGGCAGTACTTC
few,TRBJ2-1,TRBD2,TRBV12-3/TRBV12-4,CASSAGGAQFF,TGTGCCAGCAGTGCGGGGGGTGCCCAGTTCTTC
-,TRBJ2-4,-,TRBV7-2,CASSLALVAFQYF,TGTGCCAGCAGCTTAGCTTTGGTCGCCTTTCAGTACTTC
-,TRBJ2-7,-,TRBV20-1,CSAEAGNSYEQYF,TGCAGTGCCGAGGCAGGGAACTCCTACGAGCAGTACTTC
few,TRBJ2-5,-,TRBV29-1,CSVQTGLEGETQYF,TGCAGCGTTCAGACAGGGTTGGAGGGAGAGACCCAGTACTTC
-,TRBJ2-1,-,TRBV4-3,CASSQDFYNEQFF,TGCGCCAGCAGCCAAGATTTCTACAATGAGCAGTTCTTC
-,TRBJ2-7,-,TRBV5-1,CASARGQSSYEQYF,TGCGCCAGCGCGAGAGGGCAGTCTTCCTACGAGCAGTACTTC
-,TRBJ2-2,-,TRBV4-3,CASSQEIPANTGELFF,TGCGCCAGCAGCCAAGAAATCCCCGCGAACACCGGGGAGCTGTTTTTT
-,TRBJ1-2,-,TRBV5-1,CASSSGSNYGYTF,TGCGCCAGCAGCTCTGGTAGTAACTATGGCTACACCTTC
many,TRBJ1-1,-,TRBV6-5,CASSSPGVKTEAFF,TGTGCCAGCAGTTCCCCGGGGGTGAAGACTGAAGCTTTCTTT
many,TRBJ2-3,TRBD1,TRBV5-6,CASSLLTGALGDTQYF,TGTGCCAGCAGCCTTCTGACAGGGGCACTGGGAGATACGCAGTATTTT
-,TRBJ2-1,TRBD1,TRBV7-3,CASSLTGTGVNNEQFF,TGTGCCAGCAGCTTAACCGGGACAGGGGTCAACAATGAGCAGTTCTTC
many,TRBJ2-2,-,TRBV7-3,CASSTGWTGELFF,TGTGCCAGCAGCACCGGGTGGACCGGGGAGCTGTTTTTT
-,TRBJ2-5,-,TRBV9,CASSVAPTVETQYF,TGTGCCAGCAGCGTAGCCCCAACGGTGGAGACCCAGTACTTC
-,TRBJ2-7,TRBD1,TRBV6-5,CASRMDRGPIYEQYF,TGTGCCAGCAGGATGGACAGGGGTCCTATCTACGAGCAGTACTTC
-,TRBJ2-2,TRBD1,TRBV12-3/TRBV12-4,CASNRQGAVTGELFF,TGTGCCAGCAACCGACAGGGGGCGGTCACCGGGGAGCTGTTTTTT
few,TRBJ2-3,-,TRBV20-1,CSARAGGSTDTQYF,TGCAGTGCTAGAGCAGGCGGGAGCACAGATACGCAGTATTTT
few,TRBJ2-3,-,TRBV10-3,CATYPGGTDTQYF,TGTGCCACTTACCCAGGGGGCACAGATACGCAGTATTTT
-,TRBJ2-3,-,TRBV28,CASRSQGYTQYF,TGTGCCAGCAGGTCACAGGGTTATACGCAGTATTTT
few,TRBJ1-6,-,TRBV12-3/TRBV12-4,CASSSRDPKDNSPLHF,TGTGCCAGCAGTTCCCGGGACCCCAAGGATAATTCACCCCTCCACTTT
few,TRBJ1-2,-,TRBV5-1,CASSWGASNYGYTF,TGCGCCAGCAGCTGGGGGGCCTCTAACTATGGCTACACCTTC
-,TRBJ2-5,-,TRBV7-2,CASSLRGNQETQYF,TGTGCCAGCAGCTTAAGGGGGAACCAAGAGACCCAGTACTTC
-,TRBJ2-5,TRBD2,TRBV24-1,CATEGTSGGRETQYF,TGTGCCACCGAAGGGACTAGCGGGGGCCGGGAGACCCAGTACTTC
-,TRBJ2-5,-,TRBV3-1,CASSLWVGGQNQETQYF,TGTGCCAGCAGCTTGTGGGTTGGGGGGCAGAACCAAGAGACCCAGTACTTC
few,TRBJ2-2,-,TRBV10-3,CAIKGASSGELFF,TGTGCCATCAAAGGGGCGTCTTCCGGGGAGCTGTTTTTT
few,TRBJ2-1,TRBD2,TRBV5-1,CASSPFGGEDNEQFF,TGCGCCAGCAGCCCGTTCGGGGGGGAGGACAATGAGCAGTTCTTC
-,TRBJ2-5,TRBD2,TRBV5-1,CASSNGGAGTETQYF,TGCGCCAGCAGTAACGGGGGGGCCGGCACTGAGACCCAGTACTTC
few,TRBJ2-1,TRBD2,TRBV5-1,CASSLRSGGPNEQFF,TGCGCCAGCAGCTTGAGGAGCGGGGGGCCCAATGAGCAGTTCTTC
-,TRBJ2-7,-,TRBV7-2,CASSLTTSEQYF,TGTGCCAGCAGCCTAACGACCTCCGAGCAGTACTTC